Each of the 9 T cell receptor beta chains below was sequenced from the same sample in a study of shared clonotypes between healthy human individuals. Only in-frame clones appear in the TCRdb table, and some are missing; sequencing was by immunoSEQ multiplex PCR. The repertoire consists of 2 million to 2.5 million clones, with around 95% occurring once and the leading ten covering around 0.13%. The sequencing input was naive CD4+ T cells sorted from blood. As for subset: CD45RA+ positively selected. These receptors were taken from a man aged 18 to 35 in good health.

This clone was seen just once. The chain combines TRBV6-1 with TRBJ1-4; weak D call: TRBD1 (5 bases). Trimming removed 2 bases from V and 10 bases from J, with 11 bases in between. The CDR3 is 13 residues long. CDR1 is MNHNS, CDR2 SASEGT, per germline. For the CDR3, the DNA is TGTGCCAGCAGTGAATCCGTAGGGGTAAAACTGTTTTTT. It codes for CASSESVGVKLFF.

Concerning this clone: Other DNA sequences within the sample encode an identical CDR3. This rearrangement joins TRBV6-5 to TRBJ1-5; D is unclear. Germline V gene data show CDR1 as MNHEY and CDR2 as SVGAGI. The CDR3 spans 15 residues. V lost 0 bases, J lost 3 bases, and 9 bases lay in between. DNA for the CDR3: TGTGCCAGCAGTTACTCGGTGGGGTCCAATCAGCCCCAGCATTTT. Encoded protein: CASSYSVGSNQPQHF.

The chain recombines TRBV2 with TRBJ2-1; 7 nucleotides agree with TRBD2. Germline V lookup: CDR1 SNHLY, CDR2 FYNNEI. With V trimmed by 5 bases and J by 1 base, 5 bases remained unmatched. There are 15 residues in the CDR3. The DNA of the CDR3 is TGTGCCAGCAGTCCGGCGGGGGAATCCTACAATGAGCAGTTCTTC. It translates to CASSPAGESYNEQFF.

V gene TRBV6-1 combines with J gene TRBJ2-7, with TRBD2 identical over 11 bases. Germline trimming cut 4 bases from V and 3 bases from J; bases unmatched to any gene: 2. Germline V gene sequence: CDR1 MNHNS, CDR2 SASEGT. The CDR3 extends over 14 amino acids. For the CDR3, the DNA is TGTGCCAGCAGTGTGACTAGCGGGAACTACGAGCAGTACTTC. It translates to CASSVTSGNYEQYF.

This chain links TRBV6-5 with TRBJ2-7, with 12 bases aligning to TRBD1. Germline-derived CDR1 and CDR2 are MNHEY and SVGAGI. The CDR3 is made up of 15 amino acids. J gave up 7 bases and V 2 bases, and 6 bases lay outside the gene matches. DNA for the CDR3: TGTGCCAGCAGTTACCGGGACAGGGGGCGCAGAGAGCAGTACTTC. Amino acids: CASSYRDRGRREQYF.

The chain links TRBV19 to TRBJ2-2; D is unresolved. The V end was cut by 5 bases, the J end by 4 bases, with 14 bases between. The CDR3 is made up of 15 amino acids. Germline values: CDR1 LNHDA, CDR2 SQIVND (reference sequence). CDR3 DNA sequence: TGTGCCAGTAGTCCAAGGAGTATGGGCACCGGGGAGCTGTTTTTT. Protein: CASSPRSMGTGELFF.

This chain joins TRBV25-1 and TRBJ2-2, with unresolved D. This CDR3 is 13 amino acids long. The V end was cut by 6 bases, the J end by 5 bases, with 10 bases between. Germline lookup yields CDR1 MGHDK and CDR2 SYGVNS. CDR3 in DNA: TGTGCCAGCAGAGAAACCGCTACCGGGGAGCTGTTTTTT. Translation gives CASRETATGELFF.

Turning to this clone: Other DNA sequences from this sample encode an identical CDR3 as well. The genes are TRBV19 and TRBJ2-6, with D unclear. Between the trimmed V and J ends, which lost 6 bases and 0 bases, there was a span of 3 bases. This CDR3 region has 13 residues. Germline CDR1 and CDR2: LNHDA and SQIVND (reference sequence). The CDR3, as DNA: TGTGCCAGTAGGAACTCTGGGGCCAACGTCCTGACTTTC. Its protein product is CASRNSGANVLTF.

This chain joins TRBV20-1 and TRBJ2-7; a weak D match, TRBD1 (6 bases). CDR1 DFQATT and CDR2 SNEGSKA come from the germline V gene (reference sequence). V gave up 3 bases and J gave up 5 bases, with 8 bases separating them. This CDR3 is 11 amino acids long. Here the CDR3 reads CSARGTNEQYF. CDR3 DNA: TGCAGTGCTAGGGGGACAAACGAGCAGTACTTC.